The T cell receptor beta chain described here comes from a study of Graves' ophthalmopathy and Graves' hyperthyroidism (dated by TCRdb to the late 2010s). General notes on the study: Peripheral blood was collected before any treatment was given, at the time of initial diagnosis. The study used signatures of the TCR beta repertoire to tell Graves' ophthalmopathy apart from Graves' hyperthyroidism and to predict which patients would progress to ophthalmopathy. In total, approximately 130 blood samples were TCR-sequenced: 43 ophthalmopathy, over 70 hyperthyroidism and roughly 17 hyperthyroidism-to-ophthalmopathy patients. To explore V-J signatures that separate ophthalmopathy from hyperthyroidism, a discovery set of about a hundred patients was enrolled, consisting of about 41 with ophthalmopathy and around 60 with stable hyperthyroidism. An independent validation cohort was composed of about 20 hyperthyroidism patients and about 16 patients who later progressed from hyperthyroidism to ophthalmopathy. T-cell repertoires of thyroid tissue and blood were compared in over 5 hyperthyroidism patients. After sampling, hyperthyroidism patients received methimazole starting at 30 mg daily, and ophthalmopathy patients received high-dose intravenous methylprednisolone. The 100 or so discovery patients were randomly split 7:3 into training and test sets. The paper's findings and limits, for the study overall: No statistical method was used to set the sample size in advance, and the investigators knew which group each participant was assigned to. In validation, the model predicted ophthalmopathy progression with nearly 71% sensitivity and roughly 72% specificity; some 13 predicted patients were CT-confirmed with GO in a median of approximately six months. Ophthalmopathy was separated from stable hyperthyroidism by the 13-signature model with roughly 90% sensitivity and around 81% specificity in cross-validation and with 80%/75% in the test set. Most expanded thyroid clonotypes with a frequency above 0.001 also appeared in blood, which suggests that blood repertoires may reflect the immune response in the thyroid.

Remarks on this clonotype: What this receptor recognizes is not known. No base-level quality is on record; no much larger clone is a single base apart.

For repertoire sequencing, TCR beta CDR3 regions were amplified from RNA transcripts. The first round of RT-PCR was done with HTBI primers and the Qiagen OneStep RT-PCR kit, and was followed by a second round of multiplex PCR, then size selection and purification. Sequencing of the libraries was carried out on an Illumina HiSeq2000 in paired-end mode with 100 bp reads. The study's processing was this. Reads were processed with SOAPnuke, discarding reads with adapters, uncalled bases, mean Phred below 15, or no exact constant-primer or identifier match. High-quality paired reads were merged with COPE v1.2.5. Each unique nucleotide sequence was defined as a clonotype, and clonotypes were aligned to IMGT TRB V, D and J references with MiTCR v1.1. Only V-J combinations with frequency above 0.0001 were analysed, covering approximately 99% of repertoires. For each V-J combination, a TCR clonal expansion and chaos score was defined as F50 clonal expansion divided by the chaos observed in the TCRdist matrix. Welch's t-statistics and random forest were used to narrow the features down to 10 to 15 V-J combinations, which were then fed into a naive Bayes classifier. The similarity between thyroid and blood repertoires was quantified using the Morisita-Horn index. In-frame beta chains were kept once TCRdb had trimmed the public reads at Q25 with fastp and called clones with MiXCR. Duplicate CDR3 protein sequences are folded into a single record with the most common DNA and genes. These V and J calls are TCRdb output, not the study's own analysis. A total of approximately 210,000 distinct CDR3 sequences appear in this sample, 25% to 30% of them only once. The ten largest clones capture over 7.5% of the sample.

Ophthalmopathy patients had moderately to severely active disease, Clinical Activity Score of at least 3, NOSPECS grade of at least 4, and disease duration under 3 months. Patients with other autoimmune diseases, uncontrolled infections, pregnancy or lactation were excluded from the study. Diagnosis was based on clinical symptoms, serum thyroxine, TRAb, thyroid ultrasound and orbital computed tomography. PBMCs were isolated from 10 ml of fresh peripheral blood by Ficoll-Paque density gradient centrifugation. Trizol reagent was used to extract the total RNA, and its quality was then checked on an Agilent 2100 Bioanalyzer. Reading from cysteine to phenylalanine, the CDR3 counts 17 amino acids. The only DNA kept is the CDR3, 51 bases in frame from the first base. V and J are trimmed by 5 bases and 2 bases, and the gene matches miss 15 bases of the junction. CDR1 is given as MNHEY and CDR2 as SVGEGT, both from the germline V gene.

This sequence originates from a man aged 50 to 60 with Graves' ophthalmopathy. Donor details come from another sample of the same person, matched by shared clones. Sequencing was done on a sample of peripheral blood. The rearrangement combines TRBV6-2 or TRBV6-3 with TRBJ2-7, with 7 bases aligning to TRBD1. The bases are TGTGCCAGCAGTCGCATTTCTTCCGGGACAGAGACCTACGAGCAGTACTTC. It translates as CASSRISSGTETYEQYF.